These 16 T cell receptor beta chains originate from one sample sequenced in a study of control samples from healthy donors and cancer patients. Sequencing used immunoSEQ multiplex PCR; TCRdb keeps in-frame clones, though not all of them. This sample has about 47,000 clones, with approximately 80% found just once. The sequenced sample consisted of blood. All receptors derive from a man between 65 and 85 years old in good health.

This sequence joins TRBV19 and TRBJ1-1; 8 bases match TRBD1. Trimming cost V 5 bases and J 6 bases; bases outside gene matches: 11. Germline V CDR1 and CDR2: LNHDA, SQIVND (reference sequence). This CDR3 is built from 15 residues. CDR3 nucleotide sequence: TGTGCCAGTAGTCCCCTAGGACAGGGATGGGCTGAAGCTTTCTTT. Translated: CASSPLGQGWAEAFF.

This chain links TRBV15 with TRBJ2-3; TRBD1 is a possible D gene (6 bases). CDR1 and CDR2 from the germline V gene are LNHNV and YYDKDF (reference sequence). V was pared by 1 base and J by 1 base, with 9 bases between. The CDR3 is made up of 15 amino acids. CDR3 DNA: TGTGCCACCAGCAGAGGGGGGCCCCGCACAGATACGCAGTATTTT. Translating gives CATSRGGPRTDTQYF.

The rearrangement uses TRBV28 and TRBJ1-6; no clear D gene. The CDR3 consists of 15 residues. Trimming took 3 bases from V and 0 from J, leaving 6 bases between them. Germline CDR1 MDHEN, CDR2 SYDVKM. CDR3 residues: CASSFLYSYNSPLHF. CDR3 nucleotide sequence: TGTGCCAGCAGTTTCCTTTACTCCTATAATTCACCCCTCCACTTT.

The chain links TRBV29-1 to TRBJ2-3; 9 positions match TRBD1. In germline, CDR1 is SQVTM, CDR2 ANQGSEA. The CDR3 loop spans 13 amino acids. Trimming cost V 8 bases and J 6 bases; bases outside gene matches: 9. The CDR3 DNA sequence: TGCAGCCACCGACAGGGGGTAACCGATACGCAGTATTTT. Its translation is CSHRQGVTDTQYF.

The V gene is TRBV10-2, the J gene TRBJ2-3; TRBD2 might be the D (6 bases). Trimming removed 8 bases from V and 0 bases from J, with 15 bases in between. This CDR3 is built from 15 residues. From germline, CDR1 is WSHSY and CDR2 SAAADI. CDR3 residues: CASCRRDSSTDTQYF. CDR3 coding DNA: TGCGCCAGCTGCCGCCGGGACTCAAGCACAGATACGCAGTATTTT.

The chain uses TRBV30 and TRBJ1-2; tentatively, D is TRBD1 (5 bases). The CDR3 is 13 amino acids. The ends were cut back, 2 bases at V and 8 bases at J, with 15 bases in the middle. Germline assignment: CDR1 GTSNPN and CDR2 SVGIG (reference sequence). The CDR3 reads CAWSPGTLGGYTF. CDR3 sequence (DNA): TGTGCCTGGAGTCCCGGGACCTTGGGGGGCTACACCTTC.

The V call is TRBV18, the J call TRBJ2-6, with unresolved D. Germline CDR1 and CDR2: KGHSH and LQKENI. The germline V and J ends were trimmed by 3 bases and 1 base, with 16 bases remaining between them. This CDR3 is 18 amino acids long. CDR3 in amino acids: CASSPPLGPRSGANVLTF. The CDR3 nucleotides read TGTGCCAGCTCACCCCCGTTAGGGCCTCGGTCTGGGGCCAACGTCCTGACTTTC.

This rearrangement joins TRBV28 to TRBJ2-1; possibly TRBD2 for D (6 bases). Germline V gene sequence: CDR1 MDHEN, CDR2 SYDVKM. This CDR3 is built from 17 residues. Trimming left V 3 bases short and J 1 base short, with 16 bases between. Here the CDR3 reads CASSFFMGGRSYNEQFF. The CDR3 DNA is TGTGCCAGCAGTTTCTTCATGGGGGGAAGGTCCTACAATGAGCAGTTCTTC.

The chain employs TRBV4-1 and TRBJ1-1; D is perhaps TRBD1 (6 bases). Germline V CDR1 and CDR2: MGHRA, YSYEKL. There are 15 residues in the CDR3. With 4 bases removed from V and 6 bases from J, the gap between germline ends came to 18 bases. The CDR3 bases are TGCGCCAGCAGCCTGCAAGGGGGGGGTCAGTCTGAAGCTTTCTTT. It yields the protein CASSLQGGGQSEAFF.

The chain combines TRBV28 with TRBJ1-5; D is unclear. The CDR3 sequence is 13 residues long. Per germline, CDR1 MDHEN and CDR2 SYDVKM. Trimming took off 7 bases at V and 7 bases at J, with 14 bases between the two ends. This CDR3 is CASNPGPGQPQHF. The CDR3, as DNA: TGTGCCAGCAATCCCGGTCCGGGGCAGCCCCAGCATTTT.

The chain couples TRBV5-1 to TRBJ1-1; 9 bases are a match to TRBD1. The trim removed 4 bases at V and 2 bases at J, leaving 6 bases unmatched. This CDR3 region has 15 residues. CDR1 and CDR2 from the germline V gene are SGHRS and YFSETQ. The CDR3 sequence is CASSPDRGLNTEAFF. CDR3 sequence (DNA): TGCGCCAGCAGCCCGGACAGGGGATTAAACACTGAAGCTTTCTTT.

CDR3 amino acids: CAWSLRARYGYTF. CDR3 in DNA: TGTGCCTGGAGTCTCCGGGCTCGCTATGGCTACACCTTC. This chain links TRBV30 with TRBJ1-2; unclear D gene. With 2 bases removed from V and 4 bases from J, the gap between germline ends came to 11 bases. The CDR3 has 13 amino acids. Germline loops: CDR1 GTSNPN, CDR2 SVGIG (reference sequence). The variable domain in full, with the rest retrieved from reference TRBV30 and TRBJ1-2, is SQTIHQWPATLVQPVGSPLSLECTVEGTSNPNLYWYRQAAGRGLQLLFYSVGIGQISSEVPQNLSASRPQDRQFILSSKKLLLSDSGFYLCAWSLRARYGYTFGSGTRLTVV.

The chain couples TRBV11-2 to TRBJ2-1; perhaps TRBD1 as D (5 bases). Germline lookup yields CDR1 SGHAT and CDR2 FQNNGV. The CDR3 runs 16 residues. V gave up 3 bases and J gave up 0 bases, with 12 bases separating them. The CDR3 reads CASSFMQGYSYNEQFF. In DNA, the CDR3 is TGTGCCAGCAGCTTCATGCAGGGCTACTCCTACAATGAGCAGTTCTTC.

V and J are TRBV6-6 and TRBJ1-2, with TRBD1 identical over 8 bases. The germline gives CDR1 MNHNY, CDR2 SVGAGI (reference sequence). CDR3 length: 14 residues. V lost 6 bases, J lost 4 bases, and 7 bases stayed unmatched. The CDR3 is CASRTQGVFYGYTF. As DNA, the CDR3 is TGTGCCAGCAGGACACAGGGGGTCTTCTATGGCTACACCTTC.

This clone was found a few times. The J gene is TRBJ1-2, the V gene TRBV5-6, with a tentative D call TRBD1 (6 bases). Germline V gives CDR1 SGHDT, CDR2 YYEEEE. V lost 2 bases to trimming and J lost 3 bases, with 11 bases between them. The CDR3 is 14 amino acids. The CDR3 loop reads CASSLPTGYYGYTF. CDR3 sequence (DNA): TGTGCCAGCAGCTTACCAACAGGGTACTATGGCTACACCTTC.

The J gene is TRBJ2-6, the V gene TRBV15; the D is unclear. The CDR3 has 13 amino acids. With 9 bases removed from V and 0 bases from J, the gap between germline ends came to 6 bases. Germline V gene data show CDR1 as LNHNV and CDR2 as YYDKDF (reference sequence). Here the CDR3 reads CATQISGANVLTF. Written as DNA, the CDR3 is TGTGCCACTCAGATCTCTGGGGCCAACGTCCTGACTTTC.